This T cell receptor beta chain was documented in a study of T cell responses to AZD1222 COVID-19 vaccine. Whole-study results and caveats: Dominant CD4 TCR responses targeted spike regions 160-218 and 743-854. Unmutated variant regions are reportedly the target of nearly half of TCRs that are spike-specific.

Note on this clone: Its specificity is unknown.

Assay used: immunoSEQ multiplex PCR; TCRdb lists only in-frame clones, some missing. The table has about 140,000 clones, roughly 89% seen once. The CDR3 runs to 17 residues. Trimming stripped 1 base from V and 4 bases from J, with 19 bases between. Germline CDR1 is LGHDT and CDR2 is YNNKEL (reference sequence). The receptor was isolated from an adult who received the MenACWY meningococcal vaccine as a control. Source: peripheral blood, taken 28 days after the second dose of the MenACWY control vaccine. The chain is built from TRBV3-1 (or the pseudogene TRBV3-2) and TRBJ2-5, with D perhaps TRBD1 (5 bases). The CDR3 coding sequence is TGTGCCAGCAGCCAAGGTACTTTTGGGCAGGGCGGAGAGACCCAGTACTTC. Its protein is CASSQGTFGQGGETQYF.